A selection of T cell receptor beta chains follows, all from one sample in a study of blood T cell repertoires in COVID-19. The method was immunoSEQ multiplex PCR; TCRdb's version includes in-frame clones alone and lacks a portion of them. Altogether 150,000 to 190,000 clones are present, roughly four fifths being singletons, with the ten largest covering about 7.2%. Sequencing was performed on PBMCs or T cells enriched from blood (not recorded which). The receptors originated from a man in his forties or fifties who had recovered from COVID-19. Each CDR3 is given with its conserved first and last residue. The D gene is left open where the match is weak. Rows may omit the clone size; those that give it use once, few, many or a size class.

v_call: TRBV27; cdr3_length: 17; d_call: TRBD1; clone_size: .; j_call: TRBJ2-7; cdr3_nt: TGTGCCAGCAGCCCAACCCGGGACAGGGGTTATCCCTACGAGCAGTACTTC; cdr3_aa: CASSPTRDRGYPYEQYF
v_call: TRBV29-1; cdr3_length: 13; d_call: .; clone_size: .; j_call: TRBJ1-1; cdr3_nt: TGCAGCGTCGCACCCCAGGGTGGTACTGAAGCTTTCTTT; cdr3_aa: CSVAPQGGTEAFF
v_call: TRBV27; cdr3_length: 15; d_call: .; clone_size: .; j_call: TRBJ1-3; cdr3_nt: TGTGCCAGCGGATCCAATTTAGGGGGACGGGACACCATATATTTT; cdr3_aa: CASGSNLGGRDTIYF
v_call: TRBV3-1/TRBV3-2; cdr3_length: 14; d_call: .; clone_size: .; j_call: TRBJ1-5; cdr3_nt: TGTGCCAGCAGCCAAGCAAATAGCAATCAGCCCCAGCATTTT; cdr3_aa: CASSQANSNQPQHF
v_call: TRBV27; cdr3_length: 15; d_call: .; clone_size: .; j_call: TRBJ1-1; cdr3_nt: TGTGCCAGCAGTTTATTGCGGCCGGCGAACACTGAAGCTTTCTTT; cdr3_aa: CASSLLRPANTEAFF
v_call: TRBV3-1/TRBV3-2; cdr3_length: 14; d_call: .; clone_size: .; j_call: TRBJ2-6; cdr3_nt: TGTGCCAGCGTTTCATCCTCTGGGGCCAACGTCCTGACTTTC; cdr3_aa: CASVSSSGANVLTF
v_call: TRBV6-1; cdr3_length: 14; d_call: .; clone_size: .; j_call: TRBJ1-3; cdr3_nt: TGTGCCAGCAGTGAAGCGCTTCGGGGAAACACCATATATTTT; cdr3_aa: CASSEALRGNTIYF
v_call: TRBV6-5; cdr3_length: 15; d_call: .; clone_size: .; j_call: TRBJ1-4; cdr3_nt: TGTGCCAGCAGTTACTCGCCGGCAGGAGGTGAAAAACTGTTTTTT; cdr3_aa: CASSYSPAGGEKLFF
v_call: TRBV12-3/TRBV12-4; cdr3_length: 13; d_call: .; clone_size: .; j_call: TRBJ1-1; cdr3_nt: TGTGCCAGCAGTCGGGGTTGGGGCACTGAAGCTTTCTTT; cdr3_aa: CASSRGWGTEAFF
v_call: TRBV6-5; cdr3_length: 16; d_call: TRBD1; clone_size: .; j_call: TRBJ1-6; cdr3_nt: TGTGCCAGCAGTTACTCCGAGGACAGGGGTGGTTCACCCCTCCACTTT; cdr3_aa: CASSYSEDRGGSPLHF
v_call: TRBV3-1/TRBV3-2; cdr3_length: 15; d_call: TRBD1; clone_size: .; j_call: TRBJ2-7; cdr3_nt: TGTGCCAGCAGCCAAAATACAGGGGGCGCGTACGAGCAGTACTTC; cdr3_aa: CASSQNTGGAYEQYF
v_call: TRBV12-5; cdr3_length: 17; d_call: .; clone_size: .; j_call: TRBJ2-3; cdr3_nt: TGTGCTAGTGGTTTGGTCGTCGGGGGGCGACGCACAGATACGCAGTATTTT; cdr3_aa: CASGLVVGGRRTDTQYF
v_call: TRBV12-3/TRBV12-4; cdr3_length: 12; d_call: .; clone_size: once; j_call: TRBJ2-7; cdr3_nt: TGTGCCAGCAGTAGGACTGAGTTGAAGCAGTACTTC; cdr3_aa: CASSRTELKQYF
v_call: TRBV15; cdr3_length: 15; d_call: TRBD1; clone_size: .; j_call: TRBJ2-7; cdr3_nt: TGTGCCACCAGCACCAGCCGACGGACAGGCAGCGAGCAGTACTTC; cdr3_aa: CATSTSRRTGSEQYF
v_call: TRBV14; cdr3_length: 14; d_call: .; clone_size: .; j_call: TRBJ1-1; cdr3_nt: TGTGCCAGCAGCCAGGAAACTCCAGGAACTGAAGCTTTCTTT; cdr3_aa: CASSQETPGTEAFF
v_call: TRBV7-2; cdr3_length: 16; d_call: .; clone_size: .; j_call: TRBJ2-5; cdr3_nt: TGTGCCAGCAATCATGGGGGGATTGCGACACAAGAGACCCAGTACTTC; cdr3_aa: CASNHGGIATQETQYF
v_call: TRBV6-1; cdr3_length: 16; d_call: TRBD2; clone_size: .; j_call: TRBJ2-1; cdr3_nt: TGTGCCAGCAGTGAAGCGAAGGGACTAGCGGGGGGGAGAGAGTTCTTC; cdr3_aa: CASSEAKGLAGGREFF
v_call: TRBV7-8; cdr3_length: 16; d_call: TRBD2; clone_size: .; j_call: TRBJ2-2; cdr3_nt: TGTGCCAGTAGGGGGAGCGGGGGAACGAACACCGGGGAGCTGTTTTTT; cdr3_aa: CASRGSGGTNTGELFF
v_call: TRBV6-5; cdr3_length: 13; d_call: .; clone_size: .; j_call: TRBJ1-2; cdr3_nt: TGTGCCAGCAGTAACTTTCTCGACTATGGCTACACCTTC; cdr3_aa: CASSNFLDYGYTF
v_call: TRBV20-1; cdr3_length: 11; d_call: .; clone_size: .; j_call: TRBJ1-2; cdr3_nt: TGCGGGGTAGGGGGGGACTCGGGCTACACCTTC; cdr3_aa: CGVGGDSGYTF
v_call: TRBV2; cdr3_length: 14; d_call: TRBD1; clone_size: .; j_call: TRBJ2-4; cdr3_nt: TGTGCCAGCAGTCGGGACAGAGGGAATAACATTCAGTACTTC; cdr3_aa: CASSRDRGNNIQYF
v_call: TRBV14; cdr3_length: 14; d_call: .; clone_size: .; j_call: TRBJ1-6; cdr3_nt: TGTGCCAGCAGCCAAGAAAGACATAGTTCACCCCTCCACTTT; cdr3_aa: CASSQERHSSPLHF
v_call: TRBV5-8; cdr3_length: 15; d_call: .; clone_size: .; j_call: TRBJ2-1; cdr3_nt: TGTGCCAGCAGCCCCCGACAGGGACTAGACAATGAGCAGTTCTTC; cdr3_aa: CASSPRQGLDNEQFF
v_call: TRBV6-5; cdr3_length: 15; d_call: TRBD1; clone_size: .; j_call: TRBJ1-3; cdr3_nt: TGTGCCAGCAGTTGGGGGACAGGCTCTGGAAACACCATATATTTT; cdr3_aa: CASSWGTGSGNTIYF
v_call: TRBV5-4; cdr3_length: 15; d_call: .; clone_size: .; j_call: TRBJ2-1; cdr3_nt: TGTGCCAGCAGCTTGAGCAGGGGCTCCTACAATGAGCAGTTCTTC; cdr3_aa: CASSLSRGSYNEQFF
v_call: TRBV1; cdr3_length: 19; d_call: .; clone_size: once; j_call: TRBJ2-1; cdr3_nt: TGCACCAGCAGCCAGGGAGTCAGGGGGTTGTTTTGCCCGTACAATGAGCAGTTCTTC; cdr3_aa: CTSSQGVRGLFCPYNEQFF
v_call: TRBV7-9; cdr3_length: 13; d_call: .; clone_size: .; j_call: TRBJ1-2; cdr3_nt: TGTGCCAGCAATCCGGGGTACAACTATGGCTACACCTTC; cdr3_aa: CASNPGYNYGYTF
v_call: TRBV25-1; cdr3_length: 14; d_call: .; clone_size: .; j_call: TRBJ1-4; cdr3_nt: TGTGCCAGCAGTGATTCAGGGCCTAATGAAAAACTGTTTTTT; cdr3_aa: CASSDSGPNEKLFF
v_call: TRBV7-2; cdr3_length: 14; d_call: .; clone_size: .; j_call: TRBJ1-1; cdr3_nt: TGTGCCAGCAGCTCAACCGGGGGATACACTGAAGCTTTCTTT; cdr3_aa: CASSSTGGYTEAFF
v_call: TRBV5-1; cdr3_length: 13; d_call: TRBD1; clone_size: .; j_call: TRBJ1-1; cdr3_nt: TGCGCCAGCAGCTTAAGGACAGGGGGCGCATCTTTCTTT; cdr3_aa: CASSLRTGGASFF
v_call: TRBV7-2; cdr3_length: 15; d_call: .; clone_size: .; j_call: TRBJ2-2; cdr3_nt: TGTGCCAGCAGCTTTATCGCGAGCGGCACCGGGGAGCTGTTTTTT; cdr3_aa: CASSFIASGTGELFF
v_call: TRBV18; cdr3_length: 15; d_call: TRBD1; clone_size: .; j_call: TRBJ1-5; cdr3_nt: TGTGCCAGCTCATCGACAGGGACCGGCAATCAGCCCCAGCATTTT; cdr3_aa: CASSSTGTGNQPQHF
v_call: TRBV11-2; cdr3_length: 15; d_call: TRBD1; clone_size: .; j_call: TRBJ2-1; cdr3_nt: TGTGCCAGCAGCCCTCGGGACAGGGGGTTATCTGAGCAGTTCTTC; cdr3_aa: CASSPRDRGLSEQFF
v_call: TRBV29-1; cdr3_length: 14; d_call: TRBD1; clone_size: .; j_call: TRBJ1-1; cdr3_nt: TGCAGCGTTGAAGCCAGAGACAGGGCCACTGAAGCTTTCTTT; cdr3_aa: CSVEARDRATEAFF
v_call: TRBV12-3/TRBV12-4; cdr3_length: 13; d_call: .; clone_size: .; j_call: TRBJ1-1; cdr3_nt: TGTGCCAGCTCAGGGGCGAGGAACACTGAAGCTTTCTTT; cdr3_aa: CASSGARNTEAFF
v_call: TRBV5-1; cdr3_length: 15; d_call: TRBD2; clone_size: .; j_call: TRBJ2-3; cdr3_nt: TGCGCCAGCGCTCCCAGGCGGGGGAGCACAGATACGCAGTATTTT; cdr3_aa: CASAPRRGSTDTQYF
v_call: TRBV10-3; cdr3_length: 15; d_call: .; clone_size: .; j_call: TRBJ1-1; cdr3_nt: TGTGCCATCAGTGAGGTCTATCCCCTGAACACTGAAGCTTTCTTT; cdr3_aa: CAISEVYPLNTEAFF
v_call: TRBV7-2; cdr3_length: 16; d_call: TRBD1; clone_size: .; j_call: TRBJ1-5; cdr3_nt: TGTGCCAGCAGCCACTCGGACAGGGGGCTGAGTCAGCCCCAGCATTTT; cdr3_aa: CASSHSDRGLSQPQHF
v_call: TRBV5-1; cdr3_length: 13; d_call: .; clone_size: .; j_call: TRBJ1-5; cdr3_nt: TGCGCCAGCAGCTTGGAGCGGGCTCAGCCCCAGCATTTT; cdr3_aa: CASSLERAQPQHF
v_call: TRBV5-6; cdr3_length: 13; d_call: .; clone_size: once; j_call: TRBJ2-5; cdr3_nt: TGTGCCAGCAGCTTGATGCGCCAAGAGACCCAGTACTTC; cdr3_aa: CASSLMRQETQYF
v_call: TRBV30; cdr3_length: 12; d_call: .; clone_size: .; j_call: TRBJ2-7; cdr3_nt: TGTGCCTGGAGAAGAGAGACCTACGAGCAGTACTTC; cdr3_aa: CAWRRETYEQYF
v_call: TRBV30; cdr3_length: 13; d_call: .; clone_size: .; j_call: TRBJ1-1; cdr3_nt: TGTGCCTGGAGTCCACAGGCGAACACTGAAGCTTTCTTT; cdr3_aa: CAWSPQANTEAFF
v_call: TRBV6-5; cdr3_length: 14; d_call: TRBD1; clone_size: .; j_call: TRBJ1-4; cdr3_nt: TGTGCCAGCACAATAGGGACAGGGGGCGAAAAACTGTTTTTT; cdr3_aa: CASTIGTGGEKLFF
v_call: TRBV4-1; cdr3_length: 16; d_call: TRBD2; clone_size: .; j_call: TRBJ2-1; cdr3_nt: TGCGCCAGCAGCCAAACTAGCGGGGGGGCATACAATGAGCAGTTCTTC; cdr3_aa: CASSQTSGGAYNEQFF
v_call: TRBV11-3; cdr3_length: 16; d_call: .; clone_size: .; j_call: TRBJ2-1; cdr3_nt: TGTGCCAGCAGCTTTGGTTGGGGGGATACCTACAATGAGCAGTTCTTC; cdr3_aa: CASSFGWGDTYNEQFF
v_call: TRBV6-1; cdr3_length: 17; d_call: .; clone_size: .; j_call: TRBJ1-6; cdr3_nt: TGTGCCAGCAGTGACCTGGGGACGGCGGGGGTTAGTTCACCCCTCCACTTT; cdr3_aa: CASSDLGTAGVSSPLHF
v_call: TRBV2; cdr3_length: 14; d_call: .; clone_size: .; j_call: TRBJ1-6; cdr3_nt: TGTGCCAGCACCCGGAGGGATTATAATTCACCCCTCCACTTT; cdr3_aa: CASTRRDYNSPLHF
v_call: TRBV29-1; cdr3_length: 13; d_call: TRBD2; clone_size: once; j_call: TRBJ2-7; cdr3_nt: TGCAGCGTTGAAAGTCAAGCGGGGACCGAGCAGTACTTC; cdr3_aa: CSVESQAGTEQYF
v_call: TRBV11-3; cdr3_length: 16; d_call: .; clone_size: .; j_call: TRBJ1-3; cdr3_nt: TGTGCCAGCAGCCTAAGACGGGGGGCGAGTGGAAACACCATATATTTT; cdr3_aa: CASSLRRGASGNTIYF
v_call: TRBV7-9; cdr3_length: 13; d_call: .; clone_size: .; j_call: TRBJ2-7; cdr3_nt: TGTGCCAGCAGCTTATCTCCTGCCTACGAGCAGTACTTC; cdr3_aa: CASSLSPAYEQYF
v_call: TRBV7-8; cdr3_length: 13; d_call: TRBD2; clone_size: once; j_call: TRBJ2-5; cdr3_nt: TGTGCCAGCAGCGGACTAGCGGGTCAGACCCAGTACTTC; cdr3_aa: CASSGLAGQTQYF
v_call: TRBV9; cdr3_length: 16; d_call: TRBD2; clone_size: .; j_call: TRBJ2-3; cdr3_nt: TGTGCCAGCAGCGCCTTACTAGCGGGGGGCACAGATACGCAGTATTTT; cdr3_aa: CASSALLAGGTDTQYF
v_call: TRBV20-1; cdr3_length: 11; d_call: .; clone_size: .; j_call: TRBJ1-1; cdr3_nt: TGCAGTGCTAGTCAGGGGAGAGAAGCTTTCTTT; cdr3_aa: CSASQGREAFF
v_call: TRBV27; cdr3_length: 13; d_call: .; clone_size: .; j_call: TRBJ1-5; cdr3_nt: TGTGCCAGCGGCCAGAATAGCAATCAGCCCCAGCATTTT; cdr3_aa: CASGQNSNQPQHF
v_call: TRBV6-5; cdr3_length: 15; d_call: TRBD1; clone_size: .; j_call: TRBJ2-3; cdr3_nt: TGTGCCACTGAGGGACAGCGAAAACCCACAGATACGCAGTATTTT; cdr3_aa: CATEGQRKPTDTQYF
v_call: TRBV7-2; cdr3_length: 14; d_call: TRBD1; clone_size: .; j_call: TRBJ2-5; cdr3_nt: TGTGCCAGCAGCCCGACAGGGGTTAAAGAGACCCAGTACTTC; cdr3_aa: CASSPTGVKETQYF
v_call: TRBV7-6; cdr3_length: 14; d_call: .; clone_size: .; j_call: TRBJ1-1; cdr3_nt: TGTGCCAGCAGCCGAGGGTCCGTGAACACTGAAGCTTTCTTT; cdr3_aa: CASSRGSVNTEAFF